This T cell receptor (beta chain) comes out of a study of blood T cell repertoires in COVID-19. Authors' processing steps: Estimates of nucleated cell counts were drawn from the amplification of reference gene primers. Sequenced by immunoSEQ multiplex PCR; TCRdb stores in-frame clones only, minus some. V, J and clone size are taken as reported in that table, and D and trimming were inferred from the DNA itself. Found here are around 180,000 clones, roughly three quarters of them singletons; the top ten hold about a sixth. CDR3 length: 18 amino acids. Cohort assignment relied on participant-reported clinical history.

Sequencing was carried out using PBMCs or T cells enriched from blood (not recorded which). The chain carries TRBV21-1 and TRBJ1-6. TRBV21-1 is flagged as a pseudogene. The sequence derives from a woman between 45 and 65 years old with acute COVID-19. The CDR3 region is CATRREIDKSSYNSPLHF. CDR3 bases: TGTGCCACCCGACGGGAAATTGACAAGAGCTCCTATAATTCACCCCTCCACTTT.